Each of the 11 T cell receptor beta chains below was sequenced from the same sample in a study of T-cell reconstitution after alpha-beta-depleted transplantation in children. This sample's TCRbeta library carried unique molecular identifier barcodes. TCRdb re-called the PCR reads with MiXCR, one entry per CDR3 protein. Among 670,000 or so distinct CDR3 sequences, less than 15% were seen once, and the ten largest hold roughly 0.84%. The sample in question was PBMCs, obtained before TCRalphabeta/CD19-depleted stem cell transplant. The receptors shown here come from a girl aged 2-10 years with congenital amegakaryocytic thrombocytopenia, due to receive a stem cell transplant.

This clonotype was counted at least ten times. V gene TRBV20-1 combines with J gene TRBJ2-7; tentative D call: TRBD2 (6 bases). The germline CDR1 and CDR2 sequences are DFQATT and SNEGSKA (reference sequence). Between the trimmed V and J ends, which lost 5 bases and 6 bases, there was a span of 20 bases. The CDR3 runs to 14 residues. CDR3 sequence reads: CSAGTGLRGREQYF. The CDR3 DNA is TGCAGTGCTGGGACGGGACTTCGTGGGCGCGAGCAGTACTTC.

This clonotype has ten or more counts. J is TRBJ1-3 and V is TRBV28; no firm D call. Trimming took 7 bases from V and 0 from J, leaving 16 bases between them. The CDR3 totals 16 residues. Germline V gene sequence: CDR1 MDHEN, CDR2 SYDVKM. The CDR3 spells CASTKETGRSGNTIYF. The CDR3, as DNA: TGTGCCAGCACCAAAGAGACGGGCCGCTCTGGAAACACCATATATTTT.

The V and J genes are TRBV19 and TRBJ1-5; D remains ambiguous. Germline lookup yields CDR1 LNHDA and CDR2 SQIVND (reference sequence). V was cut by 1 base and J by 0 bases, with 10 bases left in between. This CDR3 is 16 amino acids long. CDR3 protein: CASSIGGLNSNQPQHF. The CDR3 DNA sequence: TGTGCCAGTAGTATAGGAGGTCTTAATAGCAATCAGCCCCAGCATTTT.

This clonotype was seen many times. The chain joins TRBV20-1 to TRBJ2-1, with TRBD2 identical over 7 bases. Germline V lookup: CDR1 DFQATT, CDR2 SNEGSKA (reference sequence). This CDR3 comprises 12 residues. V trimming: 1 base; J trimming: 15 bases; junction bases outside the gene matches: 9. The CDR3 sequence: CSARASGAYLFF. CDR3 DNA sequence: TGCAGTGCTAGAGCCAGCGGGGCTTACCTGTTCTTC.

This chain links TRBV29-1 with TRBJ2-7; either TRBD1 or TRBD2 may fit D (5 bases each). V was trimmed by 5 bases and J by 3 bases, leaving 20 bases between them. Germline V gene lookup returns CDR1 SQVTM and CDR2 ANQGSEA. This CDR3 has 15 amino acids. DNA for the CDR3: TGCAGCGTTTTGCGAGGGGTCCACAAGGGCTACGAGCAGTACTTC. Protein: CSVLRGVHKGYEQYF.

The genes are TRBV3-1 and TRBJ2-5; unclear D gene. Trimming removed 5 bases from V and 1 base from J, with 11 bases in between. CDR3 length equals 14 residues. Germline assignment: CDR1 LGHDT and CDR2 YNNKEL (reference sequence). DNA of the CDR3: TGTGCCAGCAGCACAACGGTCGGCCAAGAGACCCAGTACTTC. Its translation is CASSTTVGQETQYF.

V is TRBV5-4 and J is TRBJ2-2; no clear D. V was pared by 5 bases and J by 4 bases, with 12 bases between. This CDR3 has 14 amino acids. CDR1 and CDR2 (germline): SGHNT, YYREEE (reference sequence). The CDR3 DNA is TGTGCCAGCAGTCATTGGGGTCCCACCGGGGAGCTGTTTTTT. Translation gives CASSHWGPTGELFF.

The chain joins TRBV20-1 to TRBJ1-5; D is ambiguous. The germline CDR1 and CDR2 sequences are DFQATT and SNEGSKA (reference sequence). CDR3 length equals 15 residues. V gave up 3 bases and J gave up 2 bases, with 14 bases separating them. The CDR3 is CSARGGAEGNQPQHF. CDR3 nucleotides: TGCAGTGCTAGGGGTGGCGCGGAAGGCAATCAGCCCCAGCATTTT.

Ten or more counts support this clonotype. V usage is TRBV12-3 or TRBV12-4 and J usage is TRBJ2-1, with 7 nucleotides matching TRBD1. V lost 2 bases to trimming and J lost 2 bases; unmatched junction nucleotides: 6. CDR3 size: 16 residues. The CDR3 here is CASSLHNRGTYNEQFF. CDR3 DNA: TGTGCCAGCAGTTTACACAACAGGGGCACCTACAATGAGCAGTTCTTC.

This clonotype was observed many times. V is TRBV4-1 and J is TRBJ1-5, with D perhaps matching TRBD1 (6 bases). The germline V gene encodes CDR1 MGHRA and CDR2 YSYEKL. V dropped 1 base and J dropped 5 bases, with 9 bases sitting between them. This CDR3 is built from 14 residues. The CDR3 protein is CASSQGTDYQPQHF. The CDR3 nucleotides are TGCGCCAGCAGCCAAGGGACAGATTATCAGCCCCAGCATTTT.

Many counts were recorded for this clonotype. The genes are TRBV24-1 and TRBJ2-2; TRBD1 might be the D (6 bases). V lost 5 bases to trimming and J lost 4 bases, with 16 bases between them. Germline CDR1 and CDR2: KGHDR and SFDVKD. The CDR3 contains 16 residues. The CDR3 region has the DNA TGTGCCACCAGTGCGGCCGGGACACCGTCCACCGGGGAGCTGTTTTTT. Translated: CATSAAGTPSTGELFF.